The rows below give T cell receptor beta chains drawn from one sample of a study of OX40 agonist ivuxolimab in advanced cancers. The assay was immunoSEQ multiplex PCR, and TCRdb's table has in-frame clones only and misses some. Of tens of thousands of clones in the sample, 80% to 90% were seen once. The specimen comprised CD4+ or CD8+ T cells sorted from blood, sampled in a trial of the OX40 agonist ivuxolimab. The receptors originated from an adult with an advanced solid tumor such as melanoma, head and neck, liver or kidney cancer. CDR3s include the opening cysteine and the closing phenylalanine or tryptophan. Where a row states a size, it is once, few, many or the class of an expanded clone; other rows omit it.

length,V,size,CDR3
16,TRBV4-2,.,CASSQAFPGPMGGYTF
15,TRBV6-1,.,CASSEALEVSYEQYF
13,TRBV2,.,CASSFRGNTEAFF
13,TRBV28,.,CASNFGGPNEQFF
14,TRBV10-3,.,CAISESAGNTEAFF
12,TRBV28,.,CASTLPGWEQYF
12,TRBV28,.,CASSFVRNTQYF
13,TRBV6-1,once,CASSVTGKETQYF
18,TRBV2,once,CASSEDASGGPRNYEQYF
14,TRBV30,.,CACLPRAGAEKLFF
17,TRBV9,.,CASSASPIRGSNYGYTF
15,TRBV28,.,CASTTDRASSYEQYF
13,TRBV7-8,.,CASSAERSGRAYF
14,TRBV9,once,CASSTRSYNSPLHF
15,TRBV6-4,few,CASSVGFHSYNEQFF
16,TRBV7-2,.,CASSLAWEGFYNEQFF
16,TRBV2,.,CASSGQGAQAQETQYF
16,TRBV25-1,.,CASSGTSGGSYNEQFF
12,TRBV5-1,few,CASSLDSYGYTF
14,TRBV30,.,CAWATGTGGYTQYF
12,TRBV28,.,CASSFGGGGYTF
12,TRBV23-1,.,CASPPGKETQYF
14,TRBV5-4,.,CASSQGDRGETQYF
11,TRBV10-3,.,CAISELSEQFF
15,TRBV18,.,CASSPPQGAYTEAFF
14,TRBV25-1,.,CASSVNTGADTQYF
12,TRBV10-2,.,CASSERAGELFF
14,TRBV28,.,CASSLPGDTGELFF
13,TRBV19,.,CASSIDRESEAFF
14,TRBV7-3,once,CASSLEPLTDTQYF
16,TRBV28,.,CASSLTPGTARPGYTF
15,TRBV4-1,.,CASSQTSGSRDEQFF
15,TRBV6-5,once,CATATGALVANVLTF
14,TRBV2,.,CASREESLTDTQYF
13,TRBV6-1,.,CASRPGGANVLTF
14,TRBV7-3,.,CASSLKGVTGELFF
17,TRBV6-1,few,CASREAVNVGGGNEQFF
17,TRBV11-2,.,CASSSPHSYTTQETQYF
12,TRBV29-1,.,CSVRAGALGAFF
12,TRBV11-2,.,CASRSTAGELFF
16,TRBV14,.,CATKRADPGSYNEQFF
15,TRBV15,.,CATSLPGQGLYEQYF
14,TRBV4-1,.,CASLRPGSYNEQFF
11,TRBV2,.,CASSLISPLHF
16,TRBV5-4,.,CASSPATSGQGGEQYF